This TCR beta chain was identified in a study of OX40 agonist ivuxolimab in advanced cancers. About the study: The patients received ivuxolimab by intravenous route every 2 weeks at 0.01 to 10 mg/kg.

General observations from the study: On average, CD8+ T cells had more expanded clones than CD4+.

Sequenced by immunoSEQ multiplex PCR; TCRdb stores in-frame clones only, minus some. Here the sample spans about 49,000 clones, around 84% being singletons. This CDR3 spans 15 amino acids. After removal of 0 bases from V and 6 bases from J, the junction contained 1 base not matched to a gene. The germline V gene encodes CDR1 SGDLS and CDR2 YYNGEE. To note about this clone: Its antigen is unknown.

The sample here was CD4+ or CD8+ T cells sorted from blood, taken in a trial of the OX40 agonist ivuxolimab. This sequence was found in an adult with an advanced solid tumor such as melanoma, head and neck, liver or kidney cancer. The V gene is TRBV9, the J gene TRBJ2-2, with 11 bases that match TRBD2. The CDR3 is CASSVELAGAGELFF. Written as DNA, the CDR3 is TGTGCCAGCAGCGTAGAACTAGCGGGAGCCGGGGAGCTGTTTTTT.